The 9 T cell receptor beta chains below were found in one sample sequenced in a study of T cells in Graves' hyperthyroidism and ophthalmopathy (dated by TCRdb to about 2019). Library preparation used multiplex PCR. The sequencing machine was an Illumina HiSeq 2000. The TCR beta CDR3 regions were amplified from the RNA transcripts. A first-round RT-PCR of the TCR CDR3 used the HTBI primer set with the Qiagen OneStep RT-PCR kit. The public reads were quality trimmed at Q25 with fastp and then assembled into clones with MiXCR by TCRdb, keeping productive beta chains. One record per CDR3 amino acid sequence lists the most common genes and DNA. In all, the sample holds 300,000 or so distinct CDR3 sequences, and around 16% of those were seen once. Approximately 35% of the sample is held by the ten biggest clonotypes. The sample taken for sequencing was blood. These receptors were taken from a man aged 30 to 39 with Graves' hyperthyroidism.

In its sample, this clonotype was seen many times. The genes are TRBV9 and TRBJ2-1, with TRBD2 identical over 7 bases. Trimming took 2 bases from V and 7 from J; bases not matched to a gene: 18. The CDR3 runs 18 residues. Germline-derived CDR1 and CDR2 are SGDLS and YYNGEE. CDR3 amino acids: CASSVGRWEGGEGNEQFF. The CDR3 DNA sequence: TGTGCCAGCAGCGTTGGTAGGTGGGAGGGCGGCGAGGGTAATGAGCAGTTCTTC.

The rearrangement joins TRBV19 to TRBJ1-5; D gene unclear. The length of the CDR3 is 12 residues. Germline V gene sequence: CDR1 LNHDA, CDR2 SQIVND (reference sequence). Trimming removed 7 bases at V and 6 bases at J, with 10 bases between. This CDR3 is CASTSGVQPQHF. The CDR3 DNA follows: TGTGCCAGTACCTCTGGGGTTCAGCCCCAGCATTTT. Complete variable domain (other parts from reference TRBV19 and TRBJ1-5): DGGITQSPKYLFRKEGQNVTLSCEQNLNHDAMYWYRQDPGQGLRLIYYSQIVNDFQKGDIAEGYSVSREKKESFPLTVTSAQKNPTAFYLCASTSGVQPQHFGDGTRLSIL.

The V and J genes are TRBV9 and TRBJ2-2; D perhaps matches TRBD2 (5 bases). CDR3 length equals 13 residues. The germline CDR1 and CDR2 sequences are SGDLS and YYNGEE. With 4 bases removed from V and 9 bases from J, the gap between germline ends came to 13 bases. CDR3 region: CASSPRGGWELFF. The CDR3 nucleotides are TGTGCCAGCAGCCCCCGAGGAGGCTGGGAGCTGTTTTTT.

This clonotype was counted at least ten times. The V gene is TRBV18, the J gene TRBJ1-5; D gene unclear. CDR3 length equals 14 residues. Germline V gene data show CDR1 as KGHSH and CDR2 as LQKENI. The V end was cut by 3 bases, the J end by 6 bases, with 12 bases between. CDR3 in amino acids: CASSPDGLGQPQHF. In DNA form, the CDR3 reads TGTGCCAGCTCACCCGACGGTTTGGGTCAGCCCCAGCATTTT.

This clonotype was counted many times. J is TRBJ2-3 and V is TRBV7-2; maybe TRBD2 (5 bases). Germline V gene sequence: CDR1 SGHTA, CDR2 FQGNSA. V lost 2 bases to trimming and J lost 5 bases, with 11 bases between them. The CDR3 consists of 14 residues. The CDR3 DNA reads TGTGCCAGCAGCTTACTAGCTACGGGAGATACGCAGTATTTT. As protein: CASSLLATGDTQYF.

The rearrangement joins TRBV12-3 or TRBV12-4 to TRBJ1-2, with 10 bases aligning to TRBD1. The V gene end was trimmed by 7 bases and the J gene end by 5 bases; junction bases not matched to a gene: 4. This CDR3 comprises 13 residues. The CDR3 sequence: CASMQGQGYGYTF. In nucleotides, the CDR3 is TGTGCCAGCATGCAGGGACAGGGGTATGGCTACACCTTC.

This clonotype occurred many times. J is TRBJ2-7 and V is TRBV18, with D tentatively TRBD1 (6 bases). V was pared by 4 bases and J by 9 bases, with 22 bases between. CDR3 length: 15 amino acids. In germline, CDR1 is KGHSH, CDR2 LQKENI. DNA for the CDR3: TGTGCCAGCTCACTCCTCCGCGAAGGACAGAAGGGGCAGTACTTC. It translates to CASSLLREGQKGQYF.

This clonotype came up many times. The genes are TRBV20-1 and TRBJ2-5; TRBD1 aligns across 7 bases. The V segment lost 8 bases and the J segment 5 bases; nucleotides outside the gene matches: 11. The germline CDR1 and CDR2 sequences are DFQATT and SNEGSKA (reference sequence). The length of the CDR3 is 13 residues. The CDR3 loop reads CSTRQGSGETQYF. The CDR3 DNA follows: TGCAGTACCCGACAGGGTAGTGGGGAGACCCAGTACTTC.

Remarks on this clonotype: Just one base apart from a much larger clone, this may be a read error. The chain is built from TRBV28 and TRBJ1-1; D may be TRBD1 (5 bases). The CDR3 runs 12 residues. Germline V CDR1 and CDR2: MDHEN, SYDVKM. The DNA for the CDR3 is TGTGCCAGCAGTTTGCCGGGGGAGGAAGCTCTCTTT. This gives the protein CASSLPGEEALF.